This TCR beta chain derives from a study of blood T cell repertoires in COVID-19. Across the study: The study drew acute and convalescent COVID-19 samples from the United States, Italy and Spain. PBMCs, B-cell-depleted T cells, or T cells were the source of the cDNA or gDNA that made up the material.

V gave up 5 bases and J gave up 2 bases; unmatched junction bases: 11. This CDR3 region has 18 residues. Germline V CDR1 and CDR2: SGHVS, FNYEAQ. How the authors handled the data: Amplification from reference gene primers served as the basis for estimated nucleated cell counts. The method was immunoSEQ multiplex PCR; TCRdb's version includes in-frame clones alone and lacks a portion of them. D and trimming come from the DNA, and the V and J calls and clone size come from that table. Seen here are around 300,000 clones, approximately 83% observed once, and the top ten hold roughly 11%. The sequenced sample consisted of peripheral blood. The chain recombines TRBV7-6 with TRBJ1-3; 11 nucleotides agree with TRBD1. The origin of this receptor is a woman aged 70-85 years with acute or convalescent COVID-19. CDR3 coding DNA: TGTGCCAGCAGCCCGCGGGGAGGACAGGGGGCGGCTGGAAACACCATATATTTT. Its translation is CASSPRGGQGAAGNTIYF.